These T cell receptor beta chains were read from a single sample in a study of T cells in localized non-small cell lung cancer. Using immunoSEQ multiplex PCR, the repertoire was profiled, and TCRdb retains in-frame clones only, with some absent. The table records roughly 76,000 clones, around 80% of them present only once. The starting material was PBMCs, obtained before any cancer treatment. Receptors originate from a man between 40 and 70 years old with stage II squamous cell lung carcinoma. Each CDR3 is given with its conserved first and last residue. The D gene is left open where the match is weak. Size tells how often a clone was seen (once, few, many) or the class of an expanded clone, and some rows leave it out.

CDR3 length	clone size	D gene	V gene	J gene	CDR3 protein	CDR3 DNA
14	few	NA	TRBV4-1	TRBJ1-2	CASSQLGQAYGYTF	TGCGCCAGCAGCCAACTAGGACAAGCGTATGGCTACACCTTC
14	NA	NA	TRBV19	TRBJ1-3	CASSSRTTGNTIYF	TGTGCCAGTAGCTCACGGACAACTGGAAACACCATATATTTT
15	NA	NA	TRBV30	TRBJ1-5	CAWSTPGLLGQPQHF	TGTGCCTGGAGTACCCCAGGGCTGTTGGGTCAGCCCCAGCATTTT
12	NA	NA	TRBV6-5	TRBJ1-1	CASRSPGTEAFF	TGTGCCAGCAGAAGTCCGGGGACTGAAGCTTTCTTT
14	NA	TRBD1	TRBV6-5	TRBJ2-7	CASTTKTGTYEQYF	TGTGCCAGCACCACGAAGACAGGGACCTACGAGCAGTACTTC
16	NA	TRBD2	TRBV19	TRBJ2-7	CASSIGRLAGTYEQYF	TGTGCCAGTAGTATAGGAAGACTAGCGGGGACCTACGAGCAGTACTTC
15	NA	NA	TRBV29-1	TRBJ1-2	CSVEDKRQGRHGYTF	TGCAGCGTTGAAGATAAGAGGCAGGGCCGGCATGGCTACACCTTC
15	NA	TRBD2	TRBV6-5	TRBJ2-7	CASSLTGTTINEQYF	TGTGCCAGCAGTCTCACCGGGACTACGATCAACGAGCAGTACTTC
12	NA	NA	TRBV11-2	TRBJ2-2	CASSHDSGELFF	TGTGCCAGCAGCCACGACTCGGGGGAGCTGTTTTTT
16	few	NA	TRBV7-9	TRBJ2-5	CASSLAITGSTETQYF	TGTGCCAGCAGCTTAGCGATTACCGGGAGTACTGAGACCCAGTACTTC
15	NA	NA	TRBV6-5	TRBJ1-5	CASRVAGYSNQPQHF	TGTGCCAGCAGAGTGGCAGGCTATAGCAATCAGCCCCAGCATTTT
15	NA	TRBD2	TRBV30	TRBJ2-3	CAWRRLAGTTDTQYF	TGTGCCTGGAGAAGACTAGCGGGGACCACAGATACGCAGTATTTT
16	NA	TRBD1	TRBV7-8	TRBJ1-5	CASSRSGTGVDQPQHF	TGTGCCAGCAGCCGTTCCGGGACAGGGGTAGATCAGCCCCAGCATTTT